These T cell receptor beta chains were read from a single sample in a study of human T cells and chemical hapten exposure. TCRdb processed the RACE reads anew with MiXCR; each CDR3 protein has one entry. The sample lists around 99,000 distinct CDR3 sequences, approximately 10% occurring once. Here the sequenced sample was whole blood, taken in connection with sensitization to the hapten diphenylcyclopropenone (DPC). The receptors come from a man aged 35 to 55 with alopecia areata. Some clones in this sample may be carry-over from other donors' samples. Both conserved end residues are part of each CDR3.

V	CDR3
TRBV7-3	CASSPGLAGMDTQYF
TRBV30	CAWNQGAEETQYF
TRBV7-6	CASSLAAGGPTDTQYF
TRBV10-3	CATGGQGILGYTF
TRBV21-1	CASSHRGCYTDTQYF
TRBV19	CASSIGTGEWSGYTF
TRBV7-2	CASSPQGQETQYF
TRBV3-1	CASSPFRGGGYTF
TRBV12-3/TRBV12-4	CASSTGHGYTF
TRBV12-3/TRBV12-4	CASSFGQGITQYF
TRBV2	CASSDIRDINQPQHF
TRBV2	CASLRTGQGTDTQYF
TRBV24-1	CATSDSATDTQYF
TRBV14	CASSQKVEDTQYF
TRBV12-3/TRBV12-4	CASSLMSGVTYNEQFF
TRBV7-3	CASSRFSSGNTGELFF
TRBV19	CASSRGTGEVRNSPLHF
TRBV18	CASSPPAGVVTEAFF
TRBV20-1	CSAHHLVLMNTEAFF
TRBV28	CASSFLRDSLNQPQHF
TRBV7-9	CASSPATDTQYF
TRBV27	CASSTLDTGAPGELFF
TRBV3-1	CASSQDFSPLHF
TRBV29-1	CSVEVGLAFF
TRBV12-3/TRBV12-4	CASSPRQYEQYF
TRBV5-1	CASRQDTQYF
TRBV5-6	CASTKSGDSYEQYF
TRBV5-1	CASSSVGAMGEKLFF
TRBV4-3	CASSHGTAGNTIYF
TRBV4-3	CASSQGASDTQYF
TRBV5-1	CASSLGHGGTYGYTF
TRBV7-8	CASSLGLAGAQEQYF
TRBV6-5	CASSRSGTEQYF
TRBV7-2	CASSSTGGSNEKLFF
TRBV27	CASSPRAQETQYF
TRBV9	CASSAGTSTSDTQYF
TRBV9	CASSVGRASGAQETQYF
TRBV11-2	CASSSSVKETQYF
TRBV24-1	CATSERIAGRIGELFF
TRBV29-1	CSVPSGSAGETQYF
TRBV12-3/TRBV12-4	CASSLQSLLGHTGELFF
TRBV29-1	CSVHNGGGQPQHF
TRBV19	CASSTRGSGSSEQYF
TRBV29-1	CSVHPPGREKTQYF
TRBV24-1	CATSGTGSYNEQFF
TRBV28	CASSLERTGGMETQYF